This T cell receptor beta chain was profiled in a study of control samples from healthy donors and cancer patients (dated by TCRdb to the early 2020s). The library was built by means of the immunoSEQ multiplex PCR assay. Not all clones reach the TCRdb copy of this immuneACCESS table, which keeps in-frame sequences only. Checked studies attribute under half of the gap to unresolved V genes and leave the rest unexplained. This sample is represented by around 230,000 clones; around 94% of them were singletons. Clones ranked in the top ten supply roughly 1.6% of the sample. This clone was seen just once. Its antigen remains undetermined. Base qualities are missing; no much larger clone stands one base away. Taken from cysteine to phenylalanine, the CDR3 has 13 residues. Kept here is only the CDR3 DNA, which spans 39 bases and is read in frame from base 1. V is reduced by 0 bases and J by 15 bases, leaving a spacing of 16 bases between them. CDR1 and CDR2 (LGHNA, YNFKEQ) derive from the germline V gene.

The sequence came from a man aged 45 to 65 in good health. The source material was blood. The chain is assembled from TRBV4-2 and TRBJ2-3; the D segment is perhaps TRBD1 or TRBD2, each sharing 5 matched bases. The nucleotide sequence reads TGTGCCAGCAGCCAAGATGGGGGTAGGCAGTTATATTTT. Its product reads: CASSQDGGRQLYF.